This TCR beta chain was captured by sequencing in a study of OX40 agonist ivuxolimab in advanced cancers. For the study at large: It was ivuxolimab, an agonistic anti-OX40 (CD134) antibody, that patients were treated with. Therapy given before enrollment (anti-PD-1, anti-PD-L1 or anti-CTLA-4) was allowed, and 40% to 45% had some. Study-wide points: In the 0.1 to 3.0 mg/kg range, CD4+ and CD8+ blood T cells had expanded clonally by week 6.

Notes on this clone: The antigen is undetermined.

This table comes from immunoSEQ multiplex PCR, and its TCRdb copy is limited to in-frame clones, with some not included. The data hold around 50,000 clones, with 88% observed a single time. This specimen consisted of CD4+ or CD8+ T cells sorted from blood, obtained in a trial of the OX40 agonist ivuxolimab. The TCR was taken from an adult with an advanced solid tumor such as melanoma, head and neck, liver or kidney cancer.

CDR3 residues: CAWSQGHNQPQHF. In DNA form, the CDR3 reads TGTGCCTGGTCTCAGGGGCACAATCAGCCCCAGCATTTT. V and J are TRBV30 and TRBJ1-5; D perhaps matches TRBD1 (6 bases). Trimming cost V 5 bases and J 3 bases, with 11 bases left between them. Per the germline V gene, CDR1 is GTSNPN and CDR2 is SVGIG (reference sequence). There are 13 residues in the CDR3.